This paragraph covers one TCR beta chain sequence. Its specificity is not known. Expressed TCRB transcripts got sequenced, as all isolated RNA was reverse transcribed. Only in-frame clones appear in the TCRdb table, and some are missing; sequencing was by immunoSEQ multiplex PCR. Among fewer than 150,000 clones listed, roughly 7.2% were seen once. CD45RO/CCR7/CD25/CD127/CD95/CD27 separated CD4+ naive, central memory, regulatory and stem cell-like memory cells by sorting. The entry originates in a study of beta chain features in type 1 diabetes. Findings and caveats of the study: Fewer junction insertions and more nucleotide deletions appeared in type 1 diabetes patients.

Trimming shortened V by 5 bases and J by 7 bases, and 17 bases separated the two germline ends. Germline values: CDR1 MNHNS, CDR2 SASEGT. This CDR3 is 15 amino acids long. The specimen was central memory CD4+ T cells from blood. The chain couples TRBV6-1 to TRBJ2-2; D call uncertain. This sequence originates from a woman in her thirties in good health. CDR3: CASSFTRRGVGELFF. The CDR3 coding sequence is TGTGCCAGCAGTTTCACCCGGAGAGGAGTCGGGGAGCTGTTTTTT.